Presented here are 16 T cell receptor beta chains from one specimen sequenced in a study of blood T cell repertoires in COVID-19. Produced via immunoSEQ multiplex PCR; TCRdb's table is partial and in-frame only. Of around 92,000 clones listed, 74% were seen once; the top ten hold 3% to 4.5%. The sequencing input was peripheral blood. These receptors were collected from a man between 65 and 85 years old with COVID-19, enrolled during active disease.

This sequence joins TRBV24-1 and TRBJ2-1, with 9 bases identical to TRBD2. V lost 4 bases to trimming and J lost 11 bases; unmatched junction nucleotides: 11. Germline V gene data show CDR1 as KGHDR and CDR2 as SFDVKD. The CDR3 is made up of 15 amino acids. This chain's CDR3 is CATSDVAGAGDKQFF. CDR3 coding DNA: TGTGCCACCAGTGACGTAGCGGGAGCCGGGGATAAGCAGTTCTTC.

CDR3 residues: CASSQERSARGEQYF. The CDR3 DNA follows: TGCGCCAGCAGCCAAGAGAGGTCGGCGCGGGGCGAGCAGTACTTC. V usage is TRBV4-1 and J usage is TRBJ2-7; tentative D call: TRBD2 (6 bases). CDR3 length: 15 residues. Trimming cost V 0 bases and J 6 bases, with 15 bases left between them. Per germline, CDR1 MGHRA and CDR2 YSYEKL.

This chain joins TRBV6-5 and TRBJ1-2; TRBD1 matches at 9 bases. The V segment lost 5 bases and the J segment 3 bases; nucleotides outside the gene matches: 7. The CDR3 is made up of 15 amino acids. Germline CDR1 and CDR2: MNHEY and SVGAGI. The CDR3 loop reads CASSRPGQGDYGYTF. The CDR3 DNA reads TGTGCCAGCAGTCGCCCGGGACAGGGAGACTATGGCTACACCTTC.

This chain connects TRBV28 to TRBJ2-1, with D possibly being TRBD2 (6 bases). The CDR3 is made up of 16 amino acids. From germline, CDR1 is MDHEN and CDR2 SYDVKM. The ends were cut back, 6 bases at V and 7 bases at J, with 22 bases in the middle. CDR3 protein: CASRPFKSGLENEQFF. CDR3 nucleotides: TGTGCCAGCAGACCTTTCAAATCGGGACTTGAGAATGAGCAGTTCTTC.

The count of this clone is one. The V call is TRBV5-4, the J call TRBJ2-1, with TRBD1 matching over 8 bases. With 3 bases clipped from V and 3 bases from J, the junction kept 2 bases outside the gene matches. Germline V CDR1 and CDR2: SGHNT, YYREEE (reference sequence). The CDR3 runs 14 residues. This CDR3 reads CASSSGQDYNEQFF. For the CDR3, the DNA is TGTGCCAGCAGCTCGGGACAGGACTACAATGAGCAGTTCTTC.

The J gene is TRBJ1-1, the V gene TRBV3-1 (or the pseudogene TRBV3-2); the match to TRBD1 covers 7 bases. The J segment lost 1 base and the V segment lost 4 bases, leaving 3 bases of the junction unmatched. CDR1 LGHDT and CDR2 YNNKEL come from the germline V gene (reference sequence). The CDR3 has 14 amino acids. In DNA, the CDR3 is TGTGCCAGCAGCCTAGGGACAGCGAACACTGAAGCTTTCTTT. This codes for CASSLGTANTEAFF.

This sequence joins TRBV4-1 and TRBJ2-7, with a weak D call TRBD1 (6 bases). With 1 base removed from V and 0 bases from J, the gap between germline ends came to 16 bases. The CDR3 totals 17 residues. Germline values: CDR1 MGHRA, CDR2 YSYEKL. The CDR3 loop is CASSQVTLGGSSYEQYF. The CDR3 DNA follows: TGCGCCAGCAGCCAAGTGACCCTAGGGGGAAGCTCCTACGAGCAGTACTTC.

The chain combines TRBV5-4 with TRBJ2-2, with 13 positions matching TRBD2. This CDR3 comprises 15 residues. CDR1 is SGHNT, CDR2 YYREEE, per germline (reference sequence). V shed 4 bases, J shed 5 bases, and the junction held 2 bases outside the gene matches. CDR3 residues: CASSAGLAGTGELFF. The CDR3 nucleotides read TGTGCCAGCAGCGCGGGACTAGCGGGGACCGGGGAGCTGTTTTTT.

V gene TRBV5-4 combines with J gene TRBJ2-5; 8 nucleotides agree with TRBD1. Looked up from germline, CDR1 is SGHNT and CDR2 is YYREEE (reference sequence). There are 16 residues in the CDR3. Trimming at V came to 4 bases and at J to 4 bases, leaving 12 bases not matched to a gene. Here the CDR3 reads CASSTLKAGGGETQYF. The CDR3 nucleotides read TGTGCCAGCAGCACCTTGAAGGCAGGGGGCGGAGAGACCCAGTACTTC.

This clone was seen only a few times. The chain combines TRBV29-1 with TRBJ2-1, with D perhaps matching TRBD1 (6 bases). Germline V gene data show CDR1 as SQVTM and CDR2 as ANQGSEA. This CDR3 is 15 amino acids long. Trimming cost V 1 base and J 0 bases, with 10 bases left between them. CDR3 DNA: TGCAGCGTTGAAGGCACAGGGACCTCCTACAATGAGCAGTTCTTC. Translation: CSVEGTGTSYNEQFF.

This clone was found once. The chain couples TRBV5-6 to TRBJ2-5, with TRBD2 matching 10 bases. The length of the CDR3 is 15 residues. The germline V gene has CDR1 SGHDT and CDR2 YYEEEE. The V gene end was trimmed by 0 bases and the J gene end by 4 bases; junction bases not matched to a gene: 3. The chain's CDR3 is CASSLVASGRETQYF. Here the CDR3 DNA reads TGTGCCAGCAGCTTGGTGGCTAGCGGGAGAGAGACCCAGTACTTC.

This clone was seen more than once but under ten times. The chain links TRBV9 to TRBJ2-1, with no clear D. The V and J ends lost 4 bases and 0 bases respectively, with 14 bases between them. CDR3 length: 16 residues. From germline, CDR1 is SGDLS and CDR2 YYNGEE. CDR3 protein: CASSPQALSSYNEQFF. The CDR3 DNA is TGTGCCAGCAGCCCCCAGGCATTGAGCTCCTACAATGAGCAGTTCTTC. The variable domain in full, completed from reference TRBV9 and TRBJ2-1, reads DSGVTQTPKHLITATGQRVTLRCSPRSGDLSVYWYQQSLDQGLQFLIQYYNGEERAKGNILERFSAQQFPDLHSELNLSSLELGDSALYFCASSPQALSSYNEQFFGPGTRLTVL.

This chain connects TRBV18 to TRBJ1-6; 7 nucleotides match TRBD1. CDR1 and CDR2 from the germline V gene are KGHSH and LQKENI. The V gene end was trimmed by 1 base and the J gene end by 8 bases; junction bases not matched to a gene: 14. The CDR3 loop spans 18 amino acids. CDR3 sequence: CASSPLALRTGDHSPLHF. In DNA form, the CDR3 reads TGTGCCAGCTCACCACTCGCCCTCCGGACAGGTGATCATTCACCCCTCCACTTT.

The chain employs TRBV20-1 and TRBJ2-7, with D hard to call. This CDR3 region has 10 residues. The V gene's germline CDR1 is DFQATT and CDR2 SNEGSKA (reference sequence). V shed 4 bases and J shed 6 bases, with 7 bases lying between them. The CDR3: CSATLSEQYF. The CDR3 DNA reads as TGCAGTGCTACCCTCTCCGAGCAGTACTTC.

The gene calls are TRBV6-5 and TRBJ2-5, with a weak D call TRBD2 (5 bases). This CDR3 has 14 residues. The V end lost 2 bases, the J end lost 1 base, and 8 bases lay between the germline ends. Germline CDR1 MNHEY, CDR2 SVGAGI. DNA of the CDR3: TGTGCCAGCAGTTACGGCACTAGCCAAGAGACCCAGTACTTC. Translating it yields CASSYGTSQETQYF.

CDR3: CASSFGLAEAKNIQYF. The DNA of the CDR3 is TGTGCCAGCAGCTTCGGACTAGCGGAAGCCAAAAACATTCAGTACTTC. V gene TRBV7-3 combines with J gene TRBJ2-4; 10 bases align to TRBD2. V lost 3 bases to trimming and J lost 0 bases; unmatched junction nucleotides: 2. The germline V gene encodes CDR1 SGHTA and CDR2 FQGTGA. CDR3 length: 16 residues.